This T cell receptor (beta chain) was recorded in a study of blood T cell repertoires in COVID-19. Generated by immunoSEQ multiplex PCR, the TCRdb table keeps only in-frame clones and is missing some. The sample consists of some 160,000 clones, 65% to 85% of them appearing once. The CDR3 runs 13 residues. V was cut by 2 bases and J by 0 bases, with 8 bases left in between. Germline CDR1 reads SQVTM; CDR2 reads ANQGSEA. The clonotype comes from a man aged 45-65 years with active or convalescent COVID-19. The sample comprised peripheral blood. The gene calls are TRBV29-1 and TRBJ2-7; the D gene is possibly TRBD1 (5 bases). CDR3: CSVETGPSYEQYF. The CDR3 DNA sequence: TGCAGCGTTGAAACAGGACCCTCCTACGAGCAGTACTTC.